Listed here are 26 T cell receptor beta chains from one sample, sequenced in a study of cytomegalovirus exposure and HLA in healthy donors. The PCR was carried out with 60 Vbeta primers and 13 Jbeta primers. Profiled with immunoSEQ multiplex PCR; TCRdb holds only in-frame clones, not every one. The table includes some 130,000 clones, roughly three quarters detected once. The sample taken for sequencing was PBMCs. Receptor source: a man younger than 45 in good health and CMV-seronegative.

The chain is built from TRBV6-1 and TRBJ1-4; TRBD1 matches 7 bases. Trimming cost V 6 bases and J 7 bases; bases outside gene matches: 8. This CDR3 has 14 residues. Germline CDR1 reads MNHNS; CDR2 reads SASEGT. The DNA of the CDR3 is TGTGCCAGCAGCCCTACAGGGGTGGGTGAAAAACTGTTTTTT. Protein sequence: CASSPTGVGEKLFF.

The chain combines TRBV9 with TRBJ2-5; 12 nucleotides match TRBD2. This CDR3 spans 17 amino acids. V lost 0 bases to trimming and J lost 5 bases; unmatched junction nucleotides: 8. The V gene's germline CDR1 is SGDLS and CDR2 YYNGEE. This CDR3 reads CASSVGASGRALETQYF. The CDR3 DNA reads as TGTGCCAGCAGCGTAGGAGCTAGCGGGAGGGCCCTGGAGACCCAGTACTTC.

To note about this clone: Other DNA sequences in this specimen translate into the identical CDR3. The chain has TRBV6-5 and TRBJ1-2, with D maybe TRBD1 (5 bases). V dropped 4 bases and J dropped 1 base, with 7 bases sitting between them. This CDR3 is built from 13 residues. Germline-derived CDR1 and CDR2 are MNHEY and SVGAGI. As DNA, the CDR3 is TGTGCCAGCAGTTCAACAGGTAACTATGGCTACACCTTC. Protein: CASSSTGNYGYTF.

CDR3 in amino acids: CASSLGGGQGHTEAFF. The CDR3 DNA follows: TGTGCCAGCAGCTTGGGGGGGGGCCAGGGGCACACTGAAGCTTTCTTT. The rearrangement uses TRBV11-2 and TRBJ1-1, with D possibly being TRBD1 (6 bases). This CDR3 is built from 16 residues. Germline V gene lookup returns CDR1 SGHAT and CDR2 FQNNGV. V lost 3 bases to trimming and J lost 3 bases, with 17 bases between them. Complete variable domain (other parts from reference TRBV11-2 and TRBJ1-1): EAGVAQSPRYKIIEKRQSVAFWCNPISGHATLYWYQQILGQGPKLLIQFQNNGVVDDSQLPKDRFSAERLKGVDSTLKIQPAKLEDSAVYLCASSLGGGQGHTEAFFGQGTRLTVV.

This clone appeared once. The chain joins TRBV10-2 to TRBJ2-7; 10 bases map to TRBD1. The V segment lost 4 bases and the J segment 3 bases; nucleotides outside the gene matches: 6. Germline V gene sequence: CDR1 WSHSY, CDR2 SAAADI. The CDR3 runs 15 residues. The chain's CDR3 is CASSGGTGVIYEQYF. The CDR3 DNA sequence: TGCGCCAGCAGTGGGGGGACAGGGGTCATCTACGAGCAGTACTTC.

The chain uses TRBV5-1 and TRBJ2-1; 12 bases line up with TRBD2. Germline V lookup: CDR1 SGHRS, CDR2 YFSETQ. The CDR3 has 14 residues. The V segment lost 3 bases and the J segment 10 bases; nucleotides outside the gene matches: 5. CDR3 sequence: CASSYATSGSEQFF. In DNA form, the CDR3 reads TGCGCCAGCAGCTACGCGACTAGCGGGAGCGAGCAGTTCTTC.

The chain recombines TRBV2 with TRBJ2-1, with D perhaps matching TRBD2 (6 bases). Germline V gives CDR1 SNHLY, CDR2 FYNNEI. There are 15 residues in the CDR3. V gave up 7 bases and J gave up 4 bases, with 17 bases separating them. DNA of the CDR3: TGTGCCAGCACCGACGACTGGGGGAGGTACAATGAGCAGTTCTTC. This translates into CASTDDWGRYNEQFF.

V gene TRBV15 combines with J gene TRBJ2-4, with D possibly TRBD2 on 5 matching bases. Trimming took off 0 bases at V and 0 bases at J, with 18 bases between the two ends. Germline CDR1 is LNHNV and CDR2 is YYDKDF (reference sequence). The CDR3 totals 19 residues. The CDR3 nucleotides are TGTGCCACCAGCAGAGATGGCCTAGGCGGGTCATTAGCCAAAAACATTCAGTACTTC. Translated, it gives CATSRDGLGGSLAKNIQYF.

The gene calls are TRBV5-1 and TRBJ2-1; the match to TRBD2 covers 9 bases. V gave up 1 base and J gave up 0 bases; unmatched junction bases: 11. The CDR3 is 19 residues long. From germline, CDR1 is SGHRS and CDR2 YFSETQ. The CDR3 loop reads CASSLNAGGFGSSYNEQFF. For the CDR3, the DNA is TGCGCCAGCAGCTTGAACGCGGGAGGGTTTGGGAGCTCCTACAATGAGCAGTTCTTC.

The chain is built from TRBV28 and TRBJ2-5, with TRBD2 matching over 11 bases. Per germline, CDR1 MDHEN and CDR2 SYDVKM. This CDR3 has 19 amino acids. The J segment lost 0 bases and the V segment lost 2 bases, leaving 11 bases of the junction unmatched. In DNA form, the CDR3 reads TGTGCCAGCAGTTTACAGACAGGGGTACTAGCGGGAGACCAAGAGACCCAGTACTTC. Its translation is CASSLQTGVLAGDQETQYF.

The chain uses TRBV10-3 and TRBJ1-4, with 9 nucleotides matching TRBD1. This CDR3 has 14 amino acids. In germline, CDR1 is ENHRY, CDR2 SYGVKD. The V and J ends lost 6 bases and 1 base, in that order; junction bases with no gene match: 0. The CDR3 DNA is TGTGCCATCAGGGGACAGGGAACTAATGAAAAACTGTTTTTT. Its translation: CAIRGQGTNEKLFF.

This clone was seen more than once but under ten times. The chain carries TRBV19 and TRBJ2-7; maybe TRBD2 (6 bases). Trimming removed 3 bases at V and 0 bases at J, with 9 bases between. The CDR3 sequence is 14 residues long. The germline V gene encodes CDR1 LNHDA and CDR2 SQIVND (reference sequence). The CDR3 sequence: CASSMVGLSYEQYF. Written as DNA, the CDR3 is TGTGCCAGTAGTATGGTGGGACTCTCCTACGAGCAGTACTTC.

The rearrangement joins TRBV6-6 to TRBJ2-7; TRBD1 matches 8 bases. The V segment lost 5 bases and the J segment 2 bases; nucleotides outside the gene matches: 8. The germline gives CDR1 MNHNY, CDR2 SVGAGI (reference sequence). The CDR3 is 15 residues long. The CDR3 DNA sequence: TGTGCCAGCAGTCACCCCGGACAGGGACCCTACGAGCAGTACTTC. Protein product: CASSHPGQGPYEQYF.

This chain connects TRBV18 to TRBJ1-1; tentatively, D is TRBD1 (6 bases). Trimming cost V 8 bases and J 3 bases, with 16 bases left between them. The length of the CDR3 is 14 residues. Germline V gene lookup returns CDR1 KGHSH and CDR2 LQKENI. CDR3 sequence: CASRHRDMDTEAFF. CDR3 sequence (DNA): TGTGCCAGCCGACACAGGGATATGGACACTGAAGCTTTCTTT.

V and J are TRBV15 and TRBJ2-7, with TRBD1 matching 7 bases. The junction had 11 bases not matched to a gene; V was cut back by 9 bases and J by 6 bases. The length of the CDR3 is 13 residues. Germline CDR1 is LNHNV and CDR2 is YYDKDF (reference sequence). The CDR3 DNA reads TGTGCCACGTCGGGACAGTGGTTTTCCGAGCAGTACTTC. Protein sequence: CATSGQWFSEQYF.

This sequence joins TRBV11-2 and TRBJ2-1; possibly TRBD2 for D (6 bases). Germline CDR1 SGHAT, CDR2 FQNNGV. With 5 bases removed from V and 0 bases from J, the gap between germline ends came to 8 bases. The CDR3 runs to 14 residues. The CDR3 is CASSPGSSYNEQFF. Written as DNA, the CDR3 is TGTGCCAGCAGCCCCGGGAGCTCCTACAATGAGCAGTTCTTC.

The rearrangement links TRBV6-5 to TRBJ2-5; 9 nucleotides agree with TRBD2. The V gene end was trimmed by 2 bases and the J gene end by 4 bases; junction bases not matched to a gene: 5. The germline V gene has CDR1 MNHEY and CDR2 SVGAGI. The CDR3 consists of 15 residues. Here the CDR3 DNA reads TGTGCCAGCAGTTACGGGGCGGGAGGGGGAGAGACCCAGTACTTC. It encodes CASSYGAGGGETQYF.

With respect to this clone: One end of the junction is discordant with germline, which a read error may explain. Distinct nucleotide sequences in the sample also encode this CDR3. V is TRBV7-7 and J is TRBJ2-3; D is perhaps TRBD2 (5 bases). The CDR3 contains 16 residues. Germline-derived CDR1 and CDR2 are SSHAT and FNYEAQ (reference sequence). The CDR3 sequence is CASSRGAAPGTDTQYF. For the CDR3, the DNA is TGTGCTAGCAGCCGGGGAGCAGCGCCGGGCACAGATACGCAGTATTTT.

This chain connects TRBV9 to TRBJ2-6; D gene ambiguous. In germline, CDR1 is SGDLS, CDR2 YYNGEE. Trimming cost V 0 bases and J 3 bases, with 10 bases left between them. The CDR3 has 16 residues. CDR3 bases: TGTGCCAGCAGCGTAGACGGTAGTTTTGGGGCCAACGTCCTGACTTTC. Translation gives CASSVDGSFGANVLTF.

CDR3 protein: CASSSDRGRYEQYF. Written as DNA, the CDR3 is TGTGCCAGCAGCTCCGACAGGGGGCGTTACGAGCAGTACTTC. The rearrangement uses TRBV7-9 and TRBJ2-7; 10 nucleotides align to TRBD1. V was pared by 4 bases and J by 4 bases, with 4 bases of the junction left unmatched. The CDR3 is made up of 14 amino acids. Germline V gene data show CDR1 as SEHNR and CDR2 as FQNEAQ (reference sequence).

This rearrangement joins TRBV5-6 to TRBJ2-7, with TRBD1 matching 11 bases. Germline loops: CDR1 SGHDT, CDR2 YYEEEE. The J segment lost 3 bases and the V segment lost 4 bases, leaving 9 bases of the junction unmatched. The CDR3 loop spans 16 amino acids. CDR3 DNA: TGTGCCAGCAGCCCCGGGACAGGGGGTAACTTCTACGAGCAGTACTTC. Translated: CASSPGTGGNFYEQYF.

This rearrangement joins TRBV5-1 to TRBJ2-5, with 8 positions matching TRBD2. The CDR3 consists of 16 residues. V gave up 0 bases and J gave up 4 bases; unmatched junction bases: 8. The germline V gene has CDR1 SGHRS and CDR2 YFSETQ. In DNA form, the CDR3 reads TGCGCCAGCAGCTTGGGGTTGAGCGGGAGTTTAGAGACCCAGTACTTC. It specifies CASSLGLSGSLETQYF.

The chain recombines TRBV7-6 with TRBJ2-1; 9 bases are shared with TRBD2. V shed 2 bases and J 4 bases; nucleotides not matched to a gene: 6. The CDR3 loop spans 16 amino acids. Germline V gene sequence: CDR1 SGHVS, CDR2 FNYEAQ. The CDR3 loop reads CASSLFAGGVYNEQFF. CDR3 in DNA: TGTGCCAGCAGCTTATTCGCGGGGGGGGTTTACAATGAGCAGTTCTTC. Supplemented by reference TRBV7-6 and TRBJ2-1, the full variable domain reads GAGVSQSPRYKVTKRGQDVALRCDPISGHVSLYWYRQALGQGPEFLTYFNYEAQQDKSGLPNDRFSAERPEGSISTLTIQRTEQRDSAMYRCASSLFAGGVYNEQFFGPGTRLTVL.

This clone was observed a handful of times. This chain links TRBV11-2 with TRBJ2-7; weak D call: TRBD2 (7 bases). V lost 1 base, J lost 0 bases, and 10 bases lay in between. The CDR3 sequence is 15 residues long. Germline CDR1 is SGHAT and CDR2 is FQNNGV. DNA of the CDR3: TGTGCCAGCAGCTTAGCTAGGGGGGGCTCCTACGAGCAGTACTTC. Translated: CASSLARGGSYEQYF.

This chain uses TRBV6-5 with TRBJ1-2, with TRBD1 matching 7 bases. The CDR3 covers 13 residues. V gave up 2 bases and J gave up 8 bases; unmatched junction bases: 5. Germline V gene data show CDR1 as MNHEY and CDR2 as SVGAGI. The CDR3: CASSYEGAQGYTF. DNA of the CDR3: TGTGCCAGCAGTTACGAGGGGGCGCAGGGCTACACCTTC.

This clone was detected only a few times. The chain carries TRBV9 and TRBJ2-5; 9 bases are shared with TRBD2. Germline values: CDR1 SGDLS, CDR2 YYNGEE. With V trimmed by 4 bases and J by 6 bases, 10 bases remained unmatched. The CDR3 consists of 15 residues. CDR3 sequence: CASSHAAGGPQTQYF. The CDR3 bases are TGTGCCAGCAGCCACGCGGCGGGAGGGCCTCAGACCCAGTACTTC.